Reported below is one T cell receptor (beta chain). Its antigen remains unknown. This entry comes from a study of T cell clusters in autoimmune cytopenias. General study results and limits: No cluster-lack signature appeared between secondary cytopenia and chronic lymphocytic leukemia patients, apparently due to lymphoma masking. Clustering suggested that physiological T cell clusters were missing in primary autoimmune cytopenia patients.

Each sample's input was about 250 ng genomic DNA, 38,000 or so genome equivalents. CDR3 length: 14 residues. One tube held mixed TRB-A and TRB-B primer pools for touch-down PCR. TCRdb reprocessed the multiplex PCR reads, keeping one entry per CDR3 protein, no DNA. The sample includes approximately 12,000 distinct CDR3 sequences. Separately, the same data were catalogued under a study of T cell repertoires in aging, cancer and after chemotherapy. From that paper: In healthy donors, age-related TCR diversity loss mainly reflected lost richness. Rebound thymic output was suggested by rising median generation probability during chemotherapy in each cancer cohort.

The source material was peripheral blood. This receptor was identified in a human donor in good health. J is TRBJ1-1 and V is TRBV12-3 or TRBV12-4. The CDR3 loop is CASSLRSKNTEAFF.